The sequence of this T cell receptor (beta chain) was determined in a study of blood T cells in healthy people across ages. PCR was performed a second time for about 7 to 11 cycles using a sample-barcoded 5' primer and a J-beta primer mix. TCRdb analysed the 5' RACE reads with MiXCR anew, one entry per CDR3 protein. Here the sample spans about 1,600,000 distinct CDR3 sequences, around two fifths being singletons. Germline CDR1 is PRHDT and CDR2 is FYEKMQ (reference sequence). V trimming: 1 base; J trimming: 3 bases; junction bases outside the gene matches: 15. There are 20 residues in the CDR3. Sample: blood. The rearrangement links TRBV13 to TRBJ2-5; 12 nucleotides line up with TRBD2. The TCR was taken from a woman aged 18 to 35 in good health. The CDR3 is CASSLALAGGPGNSEETQYF. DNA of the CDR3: TGTGCCAGCAGCTTAGCCCTAGCGGGGGGGCCGGGAAACTCAGAAGAGACCCAGTACTTC.